Reported below is one T cell receptor (beta chain). The record originates from a study of blood T cell repertoires in COVID-19. Those who participated ranged in age from roughly 18 to 90 years and resided in 24 US areas. Clinical history as reported by participants underpinned cohort assignment. Recovered status applied to Cohort 3 donors who had two consecutive negative PCRs. It also applied to those with clearance or with symptom resolution. The CDR3 runs 15 residues. How the authors handled the data: Nucleated cell number was recorded as an estimate derived from reference gene primer amplification. Repertoires were generated with immunoSEQ multiplex PCR, while TCRdb's copy carries only in-frame clones and drops some. The V and J calls and the clone size are those of that table, but D and trimming were determined from the DNA. This sample has fewer than 500,000 clones, with around 90% found just once.

The origin of this receptor is a woman aged 18-30 years who had recovered from COVID-19. The chain joins TRBV21-1 to TRBJ2-7; TRBD2 reflects the table's D call only, with no check against the DNA. TRBV21-1 corresponds to a pseudogene. The sample consisted of PBMCs or T cells enriched from blood (not recorded which). The CDR3 DNA reads as TGTGCCAGCAGCAAAGAGAGGCGGCCCTCCTACGAGCAGTACTTC. Translation: CASSKERRPSYEQYF.